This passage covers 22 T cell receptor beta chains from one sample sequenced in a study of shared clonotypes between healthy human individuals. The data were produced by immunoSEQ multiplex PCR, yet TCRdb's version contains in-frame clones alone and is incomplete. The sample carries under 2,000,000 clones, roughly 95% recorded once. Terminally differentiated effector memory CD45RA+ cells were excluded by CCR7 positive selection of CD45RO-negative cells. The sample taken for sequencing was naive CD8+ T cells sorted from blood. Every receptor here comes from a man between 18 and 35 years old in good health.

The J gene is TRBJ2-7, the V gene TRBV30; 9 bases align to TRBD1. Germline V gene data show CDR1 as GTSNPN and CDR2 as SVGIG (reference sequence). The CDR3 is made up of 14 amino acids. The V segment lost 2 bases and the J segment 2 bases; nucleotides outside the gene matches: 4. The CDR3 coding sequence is TGTGCCTGGAGTCTAGGACAGGGGACCTACGAGCAGTACTTC. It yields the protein CAWSLGQGTYEQYF.

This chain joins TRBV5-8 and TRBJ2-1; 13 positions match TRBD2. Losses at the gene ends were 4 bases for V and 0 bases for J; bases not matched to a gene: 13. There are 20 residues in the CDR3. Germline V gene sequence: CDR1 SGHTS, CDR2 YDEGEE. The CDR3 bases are TGTGCCAGCAGCACTCCCGGGACTAGCGGGATTGCGAGCTCCTACAATGAGCAGTTCTTC. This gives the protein CASSTPGTSGIASSYNEQFF.

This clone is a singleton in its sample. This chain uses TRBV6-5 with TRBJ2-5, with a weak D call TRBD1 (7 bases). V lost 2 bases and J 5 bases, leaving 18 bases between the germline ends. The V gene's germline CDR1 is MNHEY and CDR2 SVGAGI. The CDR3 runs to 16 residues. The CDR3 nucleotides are TGTGCCAGCAGTTACGGAGGGGACAGCCGCCCGGAGACCCAGTACTTC. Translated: CASSYGGDSRPETQYF.

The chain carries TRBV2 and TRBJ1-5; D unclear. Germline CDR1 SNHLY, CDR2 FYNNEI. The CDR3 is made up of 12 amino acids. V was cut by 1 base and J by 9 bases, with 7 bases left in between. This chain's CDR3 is CASSEDGGPQHF. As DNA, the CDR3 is TGTGCCAGCAGTGAAGACGGAGGGCCCCAGCATTTT. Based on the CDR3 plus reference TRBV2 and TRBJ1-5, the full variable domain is EPEVTQTPSHQVTQMGQEVILRCVPISNHLYFYWYRQILGQKVEFLVSFYNNEISEKSEIFDDQFSVERPDGSNFTLKIRSTKLEDSAMYFCASSEDGGPQHFGDGTRLSIL.

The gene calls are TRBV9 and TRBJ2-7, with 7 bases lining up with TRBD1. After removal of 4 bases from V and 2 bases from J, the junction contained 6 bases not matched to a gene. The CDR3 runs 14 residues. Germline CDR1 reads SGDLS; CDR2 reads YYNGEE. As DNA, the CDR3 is TGTGCCAGCAGCTTAGGGACAGATACCTACGAGCAGTACTTC. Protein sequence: CASSLGTDTYEQYF.

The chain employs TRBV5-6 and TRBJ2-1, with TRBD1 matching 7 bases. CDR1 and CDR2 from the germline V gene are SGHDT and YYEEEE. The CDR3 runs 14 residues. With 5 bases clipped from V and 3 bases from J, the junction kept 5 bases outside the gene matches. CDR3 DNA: TGTGCCAGCAGTCAGTACAGGGGCTACAATGAGCAGTTCTTC. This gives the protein CASSQYRGYNEQFF.

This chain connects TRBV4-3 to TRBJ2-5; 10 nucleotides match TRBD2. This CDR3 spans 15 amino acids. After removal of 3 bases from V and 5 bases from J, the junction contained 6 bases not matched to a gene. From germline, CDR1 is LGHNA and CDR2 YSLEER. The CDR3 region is CASSQATSGMETQYF. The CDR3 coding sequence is TGCGCCAGCAGCCAGGCTACTAGCGGGATGGAGACCCAGTACTTC.

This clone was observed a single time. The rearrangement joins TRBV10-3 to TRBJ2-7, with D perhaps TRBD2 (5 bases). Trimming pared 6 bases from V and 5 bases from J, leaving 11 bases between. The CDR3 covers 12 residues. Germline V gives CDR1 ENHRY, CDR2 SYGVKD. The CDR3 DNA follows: TGTGCCATCAGCCTAGCCGGGAACGAGCAGTACTTC. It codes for CAISLAGNEQYF.

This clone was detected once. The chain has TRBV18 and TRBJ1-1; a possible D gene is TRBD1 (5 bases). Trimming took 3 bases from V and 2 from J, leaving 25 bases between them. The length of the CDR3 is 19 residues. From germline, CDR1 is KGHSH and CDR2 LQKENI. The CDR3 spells CASSPAPGPGDGANTEAFF. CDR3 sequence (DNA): TGTGCCAGCTCACCGGCGCCAGGGCCGGGTGATGGGGCCAACACTGAAGCTTTCTTT.

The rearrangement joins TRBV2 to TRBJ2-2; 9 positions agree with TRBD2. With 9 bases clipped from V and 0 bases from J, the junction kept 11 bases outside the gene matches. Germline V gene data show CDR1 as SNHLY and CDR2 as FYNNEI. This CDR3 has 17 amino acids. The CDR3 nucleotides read TGTGCCAGTAGGAGTCCTAGCGGGATCGCGAACACCGGGGAGCTGTTTTTT. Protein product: CASRSPSGIANTGELFF. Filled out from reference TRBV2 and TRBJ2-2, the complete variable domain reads EPEVTQTPSHQVTQMGQEVILRCVPISNHLYFYWYRQILGQKVEFLVSFYNNEISEKSEIFDDQFSVERPDGSNFTLKIRSTKLEDSAMYFCASRSPSGIANTGELFFGEGSRLTVL.

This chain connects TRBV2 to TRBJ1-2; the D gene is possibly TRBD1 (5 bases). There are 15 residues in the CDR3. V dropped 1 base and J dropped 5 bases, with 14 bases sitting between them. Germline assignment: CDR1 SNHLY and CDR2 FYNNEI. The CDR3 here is CASSEVVQGRYGYTF. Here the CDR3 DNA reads TGTGCCAGCAGTGAAGTGGTTCAGGGAAGATATGGCTACACCTTC.

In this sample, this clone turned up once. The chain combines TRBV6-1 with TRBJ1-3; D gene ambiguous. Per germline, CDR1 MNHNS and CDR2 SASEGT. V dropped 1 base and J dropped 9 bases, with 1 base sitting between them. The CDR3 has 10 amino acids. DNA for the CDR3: TGTGCCAGCAGTGAAGTCACCATATATTTT. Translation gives CASSEVTIYF.

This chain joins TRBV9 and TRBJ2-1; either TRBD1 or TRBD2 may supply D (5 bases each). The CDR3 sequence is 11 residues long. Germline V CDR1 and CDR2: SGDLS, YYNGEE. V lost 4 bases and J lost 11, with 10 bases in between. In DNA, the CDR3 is TGTGCCAGCAGCACATCGGGACAGCAGTTCTTC. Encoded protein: CASSTSGQQFF.

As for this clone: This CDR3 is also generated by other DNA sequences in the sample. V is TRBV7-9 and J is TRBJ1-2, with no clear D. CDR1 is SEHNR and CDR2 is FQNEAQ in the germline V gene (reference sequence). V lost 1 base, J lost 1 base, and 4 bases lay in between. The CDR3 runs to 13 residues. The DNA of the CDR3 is TGTGCCAGCAGCTTAGACGGTAACTATGGCTACACCTTC. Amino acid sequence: CASSLDGNYGYTF.

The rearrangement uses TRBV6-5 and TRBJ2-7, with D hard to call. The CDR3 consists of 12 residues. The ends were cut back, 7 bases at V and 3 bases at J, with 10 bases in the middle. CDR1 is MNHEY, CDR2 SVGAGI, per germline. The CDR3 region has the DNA TGTGCCAGCAAACAGCCCCTCTACGAGCAGTACTTC. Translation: CASKQPLYEQYF.

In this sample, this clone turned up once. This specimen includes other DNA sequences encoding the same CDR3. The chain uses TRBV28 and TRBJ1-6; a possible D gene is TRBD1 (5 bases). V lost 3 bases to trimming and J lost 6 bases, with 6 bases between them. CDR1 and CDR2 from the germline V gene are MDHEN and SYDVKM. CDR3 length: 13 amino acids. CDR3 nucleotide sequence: TGTGCCAGCAGTTTGACAGCTAATTCACCCCTCCACTTT. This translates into CASSLTANSPLHF.

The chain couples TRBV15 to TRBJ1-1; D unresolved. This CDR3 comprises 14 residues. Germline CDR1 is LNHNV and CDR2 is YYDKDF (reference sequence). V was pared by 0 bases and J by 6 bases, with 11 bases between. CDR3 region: CATSREEEVSEAFF. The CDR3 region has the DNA TGTGCCACCAGCAGAGAAGAGGAGGTTTCTGAAGCTTTCTTT.

The CDR3, as DNA: TGCAGCGTTGTTGGAGGCACTAACTATGGCTACACCTTC. It encodes CSVVGGTNYGYTF. The rearrangement joins TRBV29-1 to TRBJ1-2, with D unresolved. The CDR3 runs 13 residues. Trimming took 4 bases from V and 0 from J, leaving 9 bases between them. In germline, CDR1 is SQVTM, CDR2 ANQGSEA.

This CDR3 reads CASSSTGVRTYEQYF. DNA of the CDR3: TGTGCCAGCAGTTCGACAGGGGTTCGAACCTACGAGCAGTACTTC. The chain carries TRBV27 and TRBJ2-7; TRBD1 matches 8 bases. This CDR3 has 15 amino acids. J was trimmed by 2 bases and V by 4 bases; bases with no gene match: 7. Germline V lookup: CDR1 MNHEY, CDR2 SMNVEV (reference sequence).

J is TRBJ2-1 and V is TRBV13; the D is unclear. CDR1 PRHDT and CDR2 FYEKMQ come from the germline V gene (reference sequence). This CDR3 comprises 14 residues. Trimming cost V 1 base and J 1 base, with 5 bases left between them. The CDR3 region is CASSLVASYNEQFF. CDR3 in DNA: TGTGCCAGCAGCTTAGTCGCGTCCTACAATGAGCAGTTCTTC.

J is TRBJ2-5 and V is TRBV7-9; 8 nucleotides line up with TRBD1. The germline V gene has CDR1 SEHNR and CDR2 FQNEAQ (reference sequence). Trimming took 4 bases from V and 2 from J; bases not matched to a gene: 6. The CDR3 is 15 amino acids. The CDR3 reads CASSWNQGAQETQYF. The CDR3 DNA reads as TGTGCCAGCAGCTGGAATCAGGGGGCACAAGAGACCCAGTACTTC.

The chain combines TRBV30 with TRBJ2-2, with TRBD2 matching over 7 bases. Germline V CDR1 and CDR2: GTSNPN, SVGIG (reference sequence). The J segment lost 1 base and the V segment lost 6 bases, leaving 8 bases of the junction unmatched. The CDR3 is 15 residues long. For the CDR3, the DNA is TGTGCCTGTTTTCTAGCGGAGATGAACACCGGGGAGCTGTTTTTT. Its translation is CACFLAEMNTGELFF.